The clone carrying this TCR beta chain is a singleton in its sample. This entry is derived from a study of T cell changes during pregnancy in multiple sclerosis. Produced via immunoSEQ multiplex PCR; TCRdb's table is partial and in-frame only. Of about 59,000 clones in the sample, 93% were seen once. The CDR3 is 14 amino acids. Trimming shortened V by 3 bases and J by 4 bases, and 9 bases separated the two germline ends. In germline, CDR1 is SGHTA, CDR2 FQGNSA. The chain joins TRBV7-2 to TRBJ2-2; maybe TRBD2 (5 bases). This TCR derives from a female donor with multiple sclerosis, enrolled in a pregnancy study. Sample: CD4+ T cells from peripheral blood mononuclear cells, taken before pregnancy. Here the CDR3 DNA reads TGTGCCAGCAGCTTGGACTCCTTCACCGGGGAGCTGTTTTTT. Translating gives CASSLDSFTGELFF.